Each of the 13 T cell receptor beta chains below was sequenced from the same sample in a study of blood T cell repertoires in COVID-19. Sequencing used immunoSEQ multiplex PCR; TCRdb keeps in-frame clones, though not all of them. Here the sample spans roughly 430,000 clones, around nine tenths being singletons. Sequencing used PBMCs or T cells enriched from blood (not recorded which). These receptors all stem from a young woman who had been exposed to COVID-19.

A few counts support this clone. The chain is built from TRBV12-5 and TRBJ1-3; D call uncertain. The CDR3 extends over 14 amino acids. V lost 3 bases and J 2 bases, leaving 8 bases between the germline ends. Germline lookup yields CDR1 LGHNT and CDR2 FRNRAP. In nucleotides, the CDR3 is TGTGCTAGTGGTTTAGGAGGGACTGGAAACACCATATATTTT. Protein: CASGLGGTGNTIYF.

J is TRBJ2-7 and V is TRBV5-1; TRBD2 aligns across 14 bases. The J segment lost 6 bases and the V segment lost 3 bases, leaving 5 bases of the junction unmatched. The germline gives CDR1 SGHRS, CDR2 YFSETQ. The CDR3 is made up of 15 amino acids. The CDR3 bases are TGCGCCAGCAGCTCGACTAGCGGGGGGGCCCGCGAGCAGTACTTC. Translated: CASSSTSGGAREQYF.

CDR3 nucleotide sequence: TGTGCCAGCAGTCGAACCGGGACAGGGGGCTCCGAGCAGTACTTC. Amino acid sequence: CASSRTGTGGSEQYF. V is TRBV3-1 (or the pseudogene TRBV3-2) and J is TRBJ2-7, with TRBD1 matching over 12 bases. After removal of 6 bases from V and 6 bases from J, the junction contained 9 bases not matched to a gene. This CDR3 comprises 15 residues. The V gene's germline CDR1 is LGHDT and CDR2 YNNKEL (reference sequence).

This chain joins TRBV30 and TRBJ2-3; 10 bases align to TRBD2. The CDR3 loop spans 14 amino acids. Germline V gene lookup returns CDR1 GTSNPN and CDR2 SVGIG (reference sequence). Trimming at V came to 3 bases and at J to 0 bases, leaving 0 bases not matched to a gene. As DNA, the CDR3 is TGTGCCTGGAGACTAGCGGGAAGCACAGATACGCAGTATTTT. Translated: CAWRLAGSTDTQYF.

This clone appeared once. The V and J genes are TRBV27 and TRBJ2-7, with a tentative D call TRBD1 (5 bases). Germline CDR1 MNHEY, CDR2 SMNVEV (reference sequence). With 3 bases removed from V and 3 bases from J, the gap between germline ends came to 9 bases. The CDR3 has 13 residues. The CDR3 region is CASSLDTRYEQYF. The CDR3 bases are TGTGCCAGCAGTTTGGACACCCGCTACGAGCAGTACTTC.

This chain links TRBV18 with TRBJ1-4; D remains unclear. This CDR3 is built from 11 residues. Germline V gene lookup returns CDR1 KGHSH and CDR2 LQKENI. V lost 6 bases to trimming and J lost 5 bases, with 4 bases between them. The CDR3 spells CASSINEKLFF. The CDR3 coding sequence is TGTGCCAGCTCCATCAATGAAAAACTGTTTTTT.

The chain joins TRBV7-2 to TRBJ2-1, with 13 bases aligning to TRBD2. Germline V gene lookup returns CDR1 SGHTA and CDR2 FQGNSA. The CDR3 sequence is 18 residues long. V was pared by 3 bases and J by 5 bases, with 10 bases of the junction left unmatched. The chain's CDR3 is CASSFSQLGTSGNNEQFF. The CDR3 DNA sequence: TGTGCCAGCAGCTTTTCTCAATTGGGGACTAGCGGGAACAATGAGCAGTTCTTC.

The chain couples TRBV29-1 to TRBJ2-1; TRBD2 aligns across 9 bases. The trim removed 8 bases at V and 5 bases at J, leaving 7 bases unmatched. The germline gives CDR1 SQVTM, CDR2 ANQGSEA. The CDR3 loop spans 13 amino acids. Here the CDR3 reads CSPSGRSDNEQFF. The CDR3 DNA sequence: TGCAGCCCAAGCGGGAGGTCAGACAATGAGCAGTTCTTC.

The gene calls are TRBV28 and TRBJ1-5; 9 bases fit TRBD1. From germline, CDR1 is MDHEN and CDR2 SYDVKM. V lost 2 bases and J lost 3; bases outside the gene matches: 5. The CDR3 loop spans 16 amino acids. The CDR3 protein is CASSLLGTGLNQPQHF. Written as DNA, the CDR3 is TGTGCCAGCAGTTTACTAGGGACAGGGCTCAATCAGCCCCAGCATTTT. The variable domain in full, with the rest retrieved from reference TRBV28 and TRBJ1-5, is DVKVTQSSRYLVKRTGEKVFLECVQDMDHENMFWYRQDPGLGLRLIYFSYDVKMKEKGDIPEGYSVSREKKERFSLILESASTNQTSMYLCASSLLGTGLNQPQHFGDGTRLSIL.

The chain uses TRBV18 and TRBJ2-1; TRBD1 agrees at 8 bases. This CDR3 has 15 residues. Germline V gene data show CDR1 as KGHSH and CDR2 as LQKENI. V lost 3 bases to trimming and J lost 5 bases; unmatched junction nucleotides: 6. The CDR3 sequence: CASSPRTGWNNEQFF. The CDR3 DNA sequence: TGTGCCAGCTCACCCCGGACAGGGTGGAACAATGAGCAGTTCTTC.

This clone was seen a few times. For the CDR3, the DNA is TGTGCCACCAGCAGCGGACAGGTTAGCAATCAGCCCCAGCATTTT. This translates into CATSSGQVSNQPQHF. The J gene is TRBJ1-5, the V gene TRBV15, with TRBD1 identical over 7 bases. The CDR3 has 15 amino acids. V shed 3 bases and J 0 bases; nucleotides not matched to a gene: 2. CDR1 and CDR2 (germline): LNHNV, YYDKDF (reference sequence).

This chain links TRBV14 with TRBJ2-7, with D possibly matching TRBD2 (5 bases). This CDR3 has 15 amino acids. Trimming shortened V by 4 bases and J by 1 base, and 14 bases separated the two germline ends. Germline CDR1 and CDR2: SGHDN and FVKESK. CDR3 protein: CASSPKRAFSYEQYF. The CDR3 coding sequence is TGTGCCAGCAGCCCCAAGAGGGCTTTTTCCTACGAGCAGTACTTC.

V is TRBV28 and J is TRBJ1-5; possibly TRBD1 for D (6 bases). Germline CDR1 reads MDHEN; CDR2 reads SYDVKM. Trimming left V 2 bases short and J 6 bases short, with 11 bases between. This CDR3 contains 14 residues. CDR3 amino acids: CASSLTGRVQPQHF. Here the CDR3 DNA reads TGTGCCAGCAGTTTAACAGGGAGAGTTCAGCCCCAGCATTTT.